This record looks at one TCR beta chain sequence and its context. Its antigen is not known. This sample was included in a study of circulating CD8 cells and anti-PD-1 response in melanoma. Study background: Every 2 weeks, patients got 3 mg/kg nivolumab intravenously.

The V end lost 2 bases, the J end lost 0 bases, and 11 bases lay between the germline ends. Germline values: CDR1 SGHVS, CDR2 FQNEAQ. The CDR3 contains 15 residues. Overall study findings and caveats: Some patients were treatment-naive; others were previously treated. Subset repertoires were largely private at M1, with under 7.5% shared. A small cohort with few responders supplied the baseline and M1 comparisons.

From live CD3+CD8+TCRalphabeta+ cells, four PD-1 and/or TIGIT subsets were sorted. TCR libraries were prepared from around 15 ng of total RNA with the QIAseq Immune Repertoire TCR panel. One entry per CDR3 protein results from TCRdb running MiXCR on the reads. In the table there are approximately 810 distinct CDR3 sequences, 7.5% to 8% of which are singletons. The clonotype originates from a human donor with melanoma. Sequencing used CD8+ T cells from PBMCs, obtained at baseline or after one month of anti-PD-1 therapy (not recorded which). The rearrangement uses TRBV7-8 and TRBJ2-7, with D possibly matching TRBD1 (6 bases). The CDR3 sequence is CASSLHQGPSYEQYF. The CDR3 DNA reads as TGTGCCAGCAGCTTACACCAGGGGCCCTCCTACGAGCAGTACTTC.